This T cell receptor beta chain was sequenced for a study of identifying expanded T cells in peripheral blood (dated by TCRdb to the late 2010s). In the study overall: Four technical replicates, made by sequencing separate aliquots from the same pool of genomic DNA, were compared pairwise.

The immunoSEQ Assay, which uses bias-controlled multiplex PCR amplification of genomic DNA, was used to profile TCRbeta CDR3 regions. Per the authors' processing: To quantify the absolute abundance of each unique TCRbeta CDR3 region, the sequences were collapsed and filtered. Differential abundance was tested with two models: a binomial (Fisher-equivalent) model and a beta-binomial model that adds time-dependent variance fitted from healthy donors. Clones with fewer than 5 combined templates were removed, and a clone was called differentially abundant if the clone's Benjamini-Hochberg FDR was below 0.01. The form v = (b*log(k)+a)^2 was used to model beta-binomial variance as a function of total template count across the two samples. TCRdb took over this immuneACCESS table, retaining in-frame rearrangements with V and J assigned. Such tables are incomplete; in checked studies, under half of the missing clones stem from an unresolved V gene, and the remainder is unexplained. That table supplies the V and J calls and clone size; D and trimming were determined from the DNA. The sample table shows around 56,000 clones, and around 83% are seen once. Around a sixth of the sample comes from the top ten.

Concerning this clone itself: The specificity of this receptor is unknown. Within one base of it there is no much larger clone, and no base qualities were kept.

Trimming leaves V shorter by 3 bases and J shorter by 4 bases, with the junction holding 1 base beyond the gene matches. CDR1 LNHDA and CDR2 SQIVND are derived from the germline V gene (reference sequence). Including cysteine and phenylalanine, the CDR3 has 13 amino acids. The only DNA kept is the CDR3, 39 bases in frame from the first base. The full study reports these points: For all healthy donors, the variance in clone template counts between approximately two-week samples rose significantly as total template count increased. Both the number of clones called differentially abundant and the false-positive rate were significantly reduced by the beta-binomial model across all healthy-donor time intervals. It was expected by the authors that biological variance in healthy repertoires might increase further over much longer intervals, such as months to years. The binomial model flagged approximately 1.2 differentially abundant clones between technical replicates, compared with approximately 15 over around 2 weeks and 18 to 20 over four weeks.

No immune events such as infections were documented for the healthy donors during the collection period. To calibrate time-dependent variance in a beta-binomial model of T-cell clone differential abundance, blood repertoires from healthy donors were used as a training cohort. The training cohort comprised ten or so healthy donors, 3 female and 7 male. Donor ages ranged from about 29 to 65 years, with an average of about 44 years. Obtained from a commercial supplier, whole blood was collected from each healthy donor at three time points set about two weeks apart. For immunosequencing, genomic DNA was extracted from unsorted whole blood.

This TCR was recovered from a person aged 18 to 75 in good health. Sequenced: blood. The chain uses TRBV19 and TRBJ1-2, with 8 central nucleotides matching TRBD1. The CDR3 protein is CASSMQGAYGYTF. The DNA sequence is as follows: TGTGCCAGTAGTATGCAGGGGGCCTATGGCTACACCTTC.